One and the same sample provided the 16 T cell receptor beta chains below, sequenced in a study of OX40 agonist ivuxolimab in advanced cancers. Method: immunoSEQ multiplex PCR; TCRdb's copy keeps in-frame clones and lacks some. The data contain more than 60,000 clones, approximately 90% of them singletons. The sequenced sample was CD4+ or CD8+ T cells sorted from blood, obtained in a trial of the OX40 agonist ivuxolimab. All receptors derive from an adult with an advanced solid tumor such as melanoma, head and neck, liver or kidney cancer.

This clone was found once. This chain connects TRBV2 to TRBJ2-1, with TRBD2 matching 10 bases. CDR1 and CDR2 from the germline V gene are SNHLY and FYNNEI. CDR3 size: 15 residues. V gave up 6 bases and J gave up 6 bases; unmatched junction bases: 8. The CDR3 reads CASRPLAGVRNEQFF. The CDR3 bases are TGTGCCAGCAGACCCCTAGCGGGAGTACGCAATGAGCAGTTCTTC.

V usage is TRBV25-1 and J usage is TRBJ1-1, with TRBD1 matching over 10 bases. V lost 5 bases, J lost 5 bases, and 11 bases stayed unmatched. The V gene's germline CDR1 is MGHDK and CDR2 SYGVNS. This CDR3 is built from 16 residues. The CDR3 coding sequence is TGTGCCAGCAGTCTCGACAGGGGGCGGTTGGGAACTGAAGCTTTCTTT. This gives the protein CASSLDRGRLGTEAFF.

As to this clone: Mismatch with germline at one junction end may stem from a read error. The V gene is TRBV18, the J gene TRBJ1-3; D not resolved. The CDR3 runs 15 residues. Germline V gene data show CDR1 as KGHSH and CDR2 as LQKENI. CDR3 sequence: CGSMAAQLSGNTIYF. Here the CDR3 DNA reads TGTGGCAGCATGGCAGCTCAACTATCTGGAAACACCATATATTTT.

Only one count was recorded for this clone. The rearrangement joins TRBV5-1 to TRBJ2-3; 8 nucleotides align to TRBD2. With 7 bases clipped from V and 4 bases from J, the junction kept 8 bases outside the gene matches. The CDR3 sequence is 14 residues long. Germline lookup yields CDR1 SGHRS and CDR2 YFSETQ. DNA of the CDR3: TGCGCCAGCGGTCCCGGACTAGCATCAGATACGCAGTATTTT. This encodes CASGPGLASDTQYF.

The chain couples TRBV7-2 to TRBJ2-5; 9 nucleotides agree with TRBD2. This CDR3 is 15 amino acids long. CDR1 and CDR2 from the germline V gene are SGHTA and FQGNSA. The junction had 8 bases not matched to a gene; V was cut back by 4 bases and J by 5 bases. The CDR3: CASSSSAGGWETQYF. The CDR3 DNA reads as TGTGCCAGCAGCTCCTCCGCGGGAGGGTGGGAGACCCAGTACTTC.

About this clone: Within the sample, other DNA sequences also encode this same CDR3. The chain carries TRBV4-2 and TRBJ2-2; D call uncertain. The CDR3 runs to 15 residues. V lost 1 base, J lost 2 bases, and 8 bases lay in between. The germline gives CDR1 LGHNA, CDR2 YNFKEQ. The CDR3 reads CASSQARLNTGELFF. CDR3 in DNA: TGTGCCAGCAGCCAAGCAAGATTAAACACCGGGGAGCTGTTTTTT.

This rearrangement joins TRBV5-1 to TRBJ2-3; 7 bases are a match to TRBD1. V dropped 0 bases and J dropped 7; count of bases not matched to a gene: 8. The germline gives CDR1 SGHRS, CDR2 YFSETQ. CDR3 length: 15 residues. The CDR3 nucleotides are TGCGCCAGCAGCTTGGCGGGGACAGCAGAGTATACGCAGTATTTT. It translates to CASSLAGTAEYTQYF.

V gene TRBV7-9 combines with J gene TRBJ2-5; 7 bases line up with TRBD1. V lost 5 bases to trimming and J lost 1 base; unmatched junction nucleotides: 10. The CDR3 covers 16 residues. Germline V gene data show CDR1 as SEHNR and CDR2 as FQNEAQ (reference sequence). DNA of the CDR3: TGTGCCAGCAGCCTCGGGGACAGAGGAATCCAAGAGACCCAGTACTTC. Translating it yields CASSLGDRGIQETQYF.

The rearrangement links TRBV19 to TRBJ2-5, with 10 bases that match TRBD2. The CDR3 totals 16 residues. CDR1 LNHDA and CDR2 SQIVND come from the germline V gene (reference sequence). Unmatched junction bases numbered 6, after V lost 0 bases and J lost 5 bases. The CDR3 coding sequence is TGTGCCAGTAGTATAGATCAGCCTAGCGGGAGTGAGACCCAGTACTTC. This translates into CASSIDQPSGSETQYF.

This clone was seen a single time. This chain joins TRBV7-2 and TRBJ1-4, with 7 nucleotides matching TRBD1. With V trimmed by 5 bases and J by 1 base, 4 bases remained unmatched. Germline-derived CDR1 and CDR2 are SGHTA and FQGNSA. There are 15 residues in the CDR3. The CDR3 spells CASSRQGQTNEKLFF. In DNA, the CDR3 is TGTGCCAGCAGCAGACAGGGACAAACTAATGAAAAACTGTTTTTT.

The chain links TRBV19 to TRBJ1-2; tentative D call: TRBD1 (6 bases). The CDR3 covers 13 residues. The germline gives CDR1 LNHDA, CDR2 SQIVND (reference sequence). V was cut by 4 bases and J by 3 bases, with 9 bases left in between. CDR3 coding DNA: TGTGCCAGTAGTACCAGGACAGACTATGGCTACACCTTC. Its protein is CASSTRTDYGYTF. Complete variable domain (other parts from reference TRBV19 and TRBJ1-2): DGGITQSPKYLFRKEGQNVTLSCEQNLNHDAMYWYRQDPGQGLRLIYYSQIVNDFQKGDIAEGYSVSREKKESFPLTVTSAQKNPTAFYLCASSTRTDYGYTFGSGTRLTVV.

The rearrangement links TRBV6-1 to TRBJ2-1; D is unclear. Germline CDR1 is MNHNS and CDR2 is SASEGT. The CDR3 sequence is 14 residues long. V was shortened by 10 bases and J by 7 bases, with 20 bases between the two germline ends. CDR3 bases: TGTGCCACCTTGTACAGTGGACCTTTGAATGAGCAGTTCTTC. This encodes CATLYSGPLNEQFF.

This sequence joins TRBV19 and TRBJ1-2, with TRBD1 identical over 9 bases. This CDR3 spans 15 amino acids. Germline CDR1 LNHDA, CDR2 SQIVND (reference sequence). After removal of 1 base from V and 7 bases from J, the junction contained 7 bases not matched to a gene. The DNA of the CDR3 is TGTGCCAGTAGTATAGTTGCACAGGGGGCGGGTGGCTACACCTTC. Translation: CASSIVAQGAGGYTF.

V usage is TRBV5-1 and J usage is TRBJ1-1, with 10 bases fitting TRBD1. J was trimmed by 0 bases and V by 5 bases; bases with no gene match: 10. The germline CDR1 and CDR2 sequences are SGHRS and YFSETQ. The CDR3 consists of 17 residues. CDR3 loop: CASSGTGAANMNTEAFF. In nucleotides, the CDR3 is TGCGCCAGCAGTGGGACAGGGGCCGCGAACATGAACACTGAAGCTTTCTTT.

The chain joins TRBV25-1 to TRBJ2-7; D might be TRBD1 (8 bases). The CDR3 is made up of 18 amino acids. CDR1 and CDR2 from the germline V gene are MGHDK and SYGVNS. V lost 1 base and J lost 2, with 21 bases in between. CDR3 loop: CASSESIGRTGPTYEQYF. CDR3 DNA: TGTGCCAGCAGTGAATCAATCGGGAGGACAGGGCCTACCTACGAGCAGTACTTC.

In DNA, the CDR3 is TGTGCCAGCAGTCCCAGCCCTAGCGGGAACACAGATACGCAGTATTTT. Its protein product is CASSPSPSGNTDTQYF. This chain uses TRBV27 with TRBJ2-3; TRBD2 matches 9 bases. The CDR3 has 16 residues. With 5 bases clipped from V and 2 bases from J, the junction kept 8 bases outside the gene matches. Germline CDR1 reads MNHEY; CDR2 reads SMNVEV (reference sequence).